This entry describes one T cell receptor (beta chain). As yet, its antigen is unknown. From the RT-PCR reads, TCRdb called clonotypes with MiXCR, one entry per CDR3 protein. The profile shows about 520,000 distinct CDR3 sequences, over 9.5% of them singletons. The junction had 5 bases not matched to a gene; V was cut back by 3 bases and J by 9 bases. This CDR3 comprises 14 residues. Germline V lookup: CDR1 DFQATT, CDR2 SNEGSKA (reference sequence). The sample is drawn from a study of response to subunit inactivated influenza vaccine. Overall study results and limits: That few new T cells are recruited by each seasonal influenza vaccination was the authors' suggestion.

This chain connects TRBV20-1 to TRBJ2-1, with TRBD2 matching over 13 bases. This sequence was found in a man aged 45-65 years who received an inactivated influenza vaccine. This sample comprised PBMCs from blood, obtained 40 to 50 days after vaccination. The CDR3 loop reads CSARTSGGISEQFF. CDR3 nucleotides: TGCAGTGCTAGGACTAGCGGGGGGATCAGTGAGCAGTTCTTC.